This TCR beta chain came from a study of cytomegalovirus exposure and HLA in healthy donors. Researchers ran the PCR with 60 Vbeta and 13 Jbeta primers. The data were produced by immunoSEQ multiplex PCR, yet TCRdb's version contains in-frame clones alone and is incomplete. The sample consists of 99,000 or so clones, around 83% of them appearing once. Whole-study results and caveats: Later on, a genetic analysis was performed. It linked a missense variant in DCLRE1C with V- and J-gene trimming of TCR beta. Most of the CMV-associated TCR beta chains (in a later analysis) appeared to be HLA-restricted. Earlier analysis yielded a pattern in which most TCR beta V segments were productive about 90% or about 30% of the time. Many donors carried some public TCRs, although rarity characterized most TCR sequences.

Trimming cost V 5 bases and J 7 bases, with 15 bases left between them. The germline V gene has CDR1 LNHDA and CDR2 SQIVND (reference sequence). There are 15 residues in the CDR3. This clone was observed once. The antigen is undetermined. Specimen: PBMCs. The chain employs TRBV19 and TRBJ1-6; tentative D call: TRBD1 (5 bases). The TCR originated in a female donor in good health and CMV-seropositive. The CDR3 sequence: CASSWVRAKNSPLHF. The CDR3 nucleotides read TGTGCCAGTAGTTGGGTCAGGGCTAAGAATTCACCCCTCCACTTT.